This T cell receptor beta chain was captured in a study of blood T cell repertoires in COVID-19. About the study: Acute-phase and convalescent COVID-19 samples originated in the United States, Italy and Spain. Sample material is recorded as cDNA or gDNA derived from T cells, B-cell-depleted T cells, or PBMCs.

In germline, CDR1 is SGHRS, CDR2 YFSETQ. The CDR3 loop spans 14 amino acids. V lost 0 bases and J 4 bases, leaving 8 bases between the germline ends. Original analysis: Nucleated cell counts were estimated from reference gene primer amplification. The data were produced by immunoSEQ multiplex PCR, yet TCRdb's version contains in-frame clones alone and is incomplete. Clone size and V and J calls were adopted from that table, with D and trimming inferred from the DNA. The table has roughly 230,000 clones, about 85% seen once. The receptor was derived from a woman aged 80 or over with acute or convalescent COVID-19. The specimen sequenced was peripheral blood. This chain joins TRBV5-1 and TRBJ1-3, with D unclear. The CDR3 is CASSLGTGGNTIYF. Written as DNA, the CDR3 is TGCGCCAGCAGCTTGGGGACGGGAGGAAACACCATATATTTT.